These 9 T cell receptor beta chains share one sample of origin, sequenced in a study of identical twins. TCRdb re-derived calls from the 5' RACE reads in MiXCR, one entry per CDR3 protein. The sample yields 500,000 to 700,000 distinct CDR3 sequences, 7% to 7.5% seen once. A further study also used this sample, focusing on yellow fever vaccine responses in identical twins.

Sample: PBMCs. All receptors come from a woman under 30 in good health.

This clonotype has at least ten counts. The chain links TRBV28 to TRBJ1-5, with TRBD1 matching 8 bases. Germline assignment: CDR1 MDHEN and CDR2 SYDVKM. After removal of 6 bases from V and 3 bases from J, the junction contained 7 bases not matched to a gene. The CDR3 runs to 15 residues. The CDR3 spells CASSRSDRDNQPQHF. CDR3 DNA: TGTGCCAGCAGCCGCTCGGACAGGGACAATCAGCCCCAGCATTTT.

The gene calls are TRBV18 and TRBJ2-1; 14 bases agree with TRBD2. The CDR3 is 14 residues long. Looked up from germline, CDR1 is KGHSH and CDR2 is LQKENI. The V gene end was trimmed by 6 bases and the J gene end by 7 bases; junction bases not matched to a gene: 2. Here the CDR3 reads CASSGTSGRNEQFF. The CDR3 DNA reads TGTGCCAGCTCGGGGACTAGCGGGAGAAATGAGCAGTTCTTC.

At least ten counts were recorded for this clonotype. DNA of the CDR3: TGTGCCAGCAGCTTCTGGGTATGGGAGCGGGAGTCCAGGAATGAGCAGTTCTTC. Its protein is CASSFWVWERESRNEQFF. V and J are TRBV11-2 and TRBJ2-1; 8 bases agree with TRBD2. CDR1 and CDR2 from the germline V gene are SGHAT and FQNNGV. The CDR3 consists of 18 residues. V trimming: 3 bases; J trimming: 7 bases; junction bases outside the gene matches: 17.

Ten or more counts support this clonotype. The chain couples TRBV5-1 to TRBJ2-5; no firm D call. Germline V gene lookup returns CDR1 SGHRS and CDR2 YFSETQ. Trimming stripped 3 bases from V and 3 bases from J, with 3 bases between. This CDR3 spans 11 amino acids. In nucleotides, the CDR3 is TGCGCCAGCAGCTATAAAGAGACCCAGTACTTC. This gives the protein CASSYKETQYF.

This clonotype has a count of ten or more. The chain joins TRBV6-5 to TRBJ1-2; D is uncertain. CDR1 is MNHEY, CDR2 SVGAGI, per germline. Trimming pared 2 bases from V and 2 bases from J, leaving 9 bases between. This CDR3 has 14 amino acids. This CDR3 is CASSYDGSNYGYTF. The DNA for the CDR3 is TGTGCCAGCAGTTACGACGGCTCCAACTATGGCTACACCTTC.

V and J are TRBV7-2 and TRBJ1-6; possibly TRBD1 for D (5 bases). V dropped 5 bases and J dropped 4 bases, with 15 bases sitting between them. Germline-derived CDR1 and CDR2 are SGHTA and FQGNSA. The CDR3 runs to 16 residues. The CDR3: CASSPPWGLYNSPLHF. The DNA for the CDR3 is TGTGCCAGCAGCCCCCCCTGGGGACTGTATAATTCACCCCTCCACTTT.

This clonotype showed up many times. This chain uses TRBV5-1 with TRBJ2-1; the match to TRBD2 covers 9 bases. CDR3 length: 15 residues. Germline lookup yields CDR1 SGHRS and CDR2 YFSETQ. J lost 4 bases, V lost 5 bases, and 7 bases had no gene match. The CDR3 is CASRPSGTLYNEQFF. CDR3 bases: TGCGCCAGCAGACCTAGCGGGACACTTTACAATGAGCAGTTCTTC.

V usage is TRBV10-1 and J usage is TRBJ1-2; D is uncertain. The germline V and J ends were trimmed by 2 bases and 3 bases, with 7 bases remaining between them. The germline CDR1 and CDR2 sequences are WNHNN and SYGVQD (reference sequence). The CDR3 consists of 13 residues. In DNA form, the CDR3 reads TGCGCCAGCAGTGAGAGGCCAGACTATGGCTACACCTTC. This translates into CASSERPDYGYTF.

This clonotype was seen only a few times. The chain recombines TRBV5-1 with TRBJ2-2; 11 nucleotides align to TRBD1. Losses at the gene ends were 9 bases for V and 5 bases for J; bases not matched to a gene: 9. Germline V gives CDR1 SGHRS, CDR2 YFSETQ. The CDR3 has 15 residues. Here the CDR3 reads CATQDRGRGTGELFF. Written as DNA, the CDR3 is TGCGCCACCCAGGACAGGGGGCGAGGGACCGGGGAGCTGTTTTTT. The whole variable domain, filled in from reference TRBV5-1 and TRBJ2-2, reads KAGVTQTPRYLIKTRGQQVTLSCSPISGHRSVSWYQQTPGQGLQFLFEYFSETQRNKGNFPGRFSGRQFSNSRSEMNVSTLELGDSALYLCATQDRGRGTGELFFGEGSRLTVL.